The 23 T cell receptor beta chains given below trace back to one sample, sequenced in a study of T cell changes during pregnancy in multiple sclerosis. Sequenced by immunoSEQ multiplex PCR; TCRdb stores in-frame clones only, minus some. The table records around 70,000 clones, about 94% of them present only once. The material sequenced was peripheral blood, taken in the first trimester of pregnancy. The receptors stem from a female donor in good health, enrolled as a control in a pregnancy study.

V usage is TRBV10-3 and J usage is TRBJ2-1, with D perhaps TRBD2 (5 bases). Germline-derived CDR1 and CDR2 are ENHRY and SYGVKD. Trimming shortened V by 5 bases and J by 8 bases, and 16 bases separated the two germline ends. This CDR3 has 14 amino acids. The CDR3 nucleotides read TGTGCCATCAGTAAGACCGGGCCCGGGGATGAGCAGTTCTTC. Residues: CAISKTGPGDEQFF.

The chain carries TRBV5-8 and TRBJ2-5; 11 bases fit TRBD1. Germline CDR1 SGHTS, CDR2 YDEGEE. The CDR3 totals 16 residues. The V and J ends lost 0 bases and 5 bases, in that order; junction bases with no gene match: 6. The DNA for the CDR3 is TGTGCCAGCAGCTTGGAGGGACAGGGGGTCGGTGAGACCCAGTACTTC. As protein: CASSLEGQGVGETQYF.

Written as DNA, the CDR3 is TGTGCCAGCAGTGAAATGGAGGGAGGGCCCACAGATACGCAGTATTTT. Translation gives CASSEMEGGPTDTQYF. The chain recombines TRBV6-1 with TRBJ2-3; 7 nucleotides align to TRBD2. The CDR3 is made up of 16 amino acids. Losses at the gene ends were 2 bases for V and 2 bases for J; bases not matched to a gene: 7. The germline V gene has CDR1 MNHNS and CDR2 SASEGT.

This clone was recorded once. The rearrangement uses TRBV28 and TRBJ1-5; D unresolved. Trimming removed 4 bases from V and 2 bases from J, with 6 bases in between. Germline V lookup: CDR1 MDHEN, CDR2 SYDVKM. This CDR3 contains 13 residues. In nucleotides, the CDR3 is TGTGCCAGCAGTTCACGAGGCAATCAGCCCCAGCATTTT. It is translated as CASSSRGNQPQHF.

The chain uses TRBV9 and TRBJ2-7; 9 nucleotides match TRBD1. The V gene end was trimmed by 3 bases and the J gene end by 2 bases; junction bases not matched to a gene: 6. The germline V gene encodes CDR1 SGDLS and CDR2 YYNGEE. The CDR3 contains 15 residues. The DNA of the CDR3 is TGTGCCAGCAGCGACAGGACAGGGGCGCCCTACGAGCAGTACTTC. It is translated as CASSDRTGAPYEQYF.

The rearrangement uses TRBV6-5 and TRBJ2-7; a weak D match, TRBD1 (5 bases). This CDR3 region has 15 residues. The V gene lost 6 bases and the J gene lost 2 bases, with 17 bases spanning the gap. CDR1 and CDR2 from the germline V gene are MNHEY and SVGAGI. Here the CDR3 DNA reads TGTGCCAGCAGAGCCGGTTCCAGGGTTGCCTACGAGCAGTACTTC. This translates into CASRAGSRVAYEQYF.

The chain recombines TRBV10-3 with TRBJ2-1; TRBD2 matches at 10 bases. Germline CDR1 and CDR2: ENHRY and SYGVKD. The CDR3 runs 13 residues. V shed 4 bases and J 7 bases; nucleotides not matched to a gene: 1. The CDR3 sequence is CAISATSGNEQFF. CDR3 DNA sequence: TGTGCCATCAGTGCGACTAGCGGGAATGAGCAGTTCTTC.

This chain links TRBV19 with TRBJ1-5, with TRBD1 identical over 11 bases. V lost 1 base and J lost 6; bases outside the gene matches: 5. The CDR3 extends over 16 amino acids. CDR1 is LNHDA, CDR2 SQIVND, per germline (reference sequence). DNA of the CDR3: TGTGCCAGTAGTATAGCCGGGGACAGGGGGGTTCAGCCCCAGCATTTT. It specifies CASSIAGDRGVQPQHF. The full variable domain, its missing parts supplied by reference TRBV19 and TRBJ1-5, is DGGITQSPKYLFRKEGQNVTLSCEQNLNHDAMYWYRQDPGQGLRLIYYSQIVNDFQKGDIAEGYSVSREKKESFPLTVTSAQKNPTAFYLCASSIAGDRGVQPQHFGDGTRLSIL.

The gene calls are TRBV4-1 and TRBJ1-2; 8 bases align to TRBD1. This CDR3 comprises 16 residues. V was pared by 2 bases and J by 8 bases, with 13 bases of the junction left unmatched. The germline V gene has CDR1 MGHRA and CDR2 YSYEKL. CDR3 region: CASSQIQGGVESGYTF. The CDR3 DNA sequence: TGCGCCAGCAGCCAAATACAGGGGGGGGTGGAGTCCGGCTACACCTTC.

This chain links TRBV5-1 with TRBJ2-5; D remains unclear. Germline lookup yields CDR1 SGHRS and CDR2 YFSETQ. The CDR3 sequence is 12 residues long. Trimming cost V 0 bases and J 5 bases, with 5 bases left between them. The CDR3 protein is CASSLVRETQYF. In nucleotides, the CDR3 is TGCGCCAGCAGCTTGGTGCGGGAGACCCAGTACTTC.

Concerning this clone itself: Distinct nucleotide sequences in the sample also encode this CDR3. This chain links TRBV5-1 with TRBJ2-3; 8 bases line up with TRBD1. This CDR3 has 15 residues. Germline CDR1 SGHRS, CDR2 YFSETQ. The V and J ends lost 0 bases and 6 bases, in that order; junction bases with no gene match: 6. CDR3 protein: CASSLAGQGLDTQYF. The CDR3 coding sequence is TGCGCCAGCAGCTTGGCCGGACAGGGACTTGATACGCAGTATTTT.

This rearrangement joins TRBV28 to TRBJ1-2; 8 nucleotides align to TRBD1. V trimming: 6 bases; J trimming: 0 bases; junction bases outside the gene matches: 6. Germline V gene lookup returns CDR1 MDHEN and CDR2 SYDVKM. The CDR3 extends over 15 amino acids. The CDR3 nucleotides are TGTGCCAGCAGGAAGGGACAGGTGGCTAACTATGGCTACACCTTC. Its translation: CASRKGQVANYGYTF.

The rearrangement joins TRBV5-4 to TRBJ1-1; 7 positions agree with TRBD1. The CDR3 spans 14 residues. The germline V gene encodes CDR1 SGHNT and CDR2 YYREEE (reference sequence). The V segment lost 1 base and the J segment 4 bases; nucleotides outside the gene matches: 4. The CDR3 bases are TGTGCCAGCAGCTTGAAAGGGGGCGGCACTGAAGCTTTCTTT. Its translation: CASSLKGGGTEAFF.

This chain links TRBV28 with TRBJ1-4; D remains unclear. Germline lookup yields CDR1 MDHEN and CDR2 SYDVKM. Trimming pared 3 bases from V and 5 bases from J, leaving 10 bases between. The CDR3 contains 14 residues. The CDR3 reads CASSFSSENEKLFF. The CDR3 DNA follows: TGTGCCAGCAGTTTCTCCTCGGAGAATGAAAAACTGTTTTTT.

This sequence joins TRBV6-5 and TRBJ2-6, with a weak D call TRBD1 (6 bases). The CDR3 loop spans 15 amino acids. V lost 6 bases to trimming and J lost 0 bases, with 9 bases between them. Germline CDR1 reads MNHEY; CDR2 reads SVGAGI. The CDR3 bases are TGTGCCAGCAGACCAGGGGTCTCTGGGGCCAACGTCCTGACTTTC. Translation: CASRPGVSGANVLTF.

The J gene is TRBJ2-7, the V gene TRBV29-1, with D perhaps TRBD1 (5 bases). Looked up from germline, CDR1 is SQVTM and CDR2 is ANQGSEA. V lost 6 bases, J lost 6 bases, and 12 bases lay in between. CDR3 length: 11 residues. CDR3 loop: CSVSGPSEQYF. The CDR3, as DNA: TGCAGCGTCTCAGGGCCTTCCGAGCAGTACTTC.

The V and J genes are TRBV25-1 and TRBJ1-5; D is possibly TRBD1 (5 bases). The V and J ends lost 4 bases and 4 bases respectively, with 17 bases between them. The germline CDR1 and CDR2 sequences are MGHDK and SYGVNS. The length of the CDR3 is 16 residues. The CDR3 here is CASSGSGGGRNQPQHF. The CDR3 coding sequence is TGTGCCAGCAGTGGCTCCGGCGGGGGTCGAAATCAGCCCCAGCATTTT.

The rearrangement joins TRBV28 to TRBJ2-2, with TRBD1 matching 10 bases. Germline V CDR1 and CDR2: MDHEN, SYDVKM. Trimming at V came to 9 bases and at J to 5 bases, leaving 15 bases not matched to a gene. The CDR3 totals 17 residues. CDR3 loop: CASSQSGTGVITGELFF. CDR3 coding DNA: TGTGCCAGTTCCCAGTCCGGGACAGGGGTTATTACCGGGGAGCTGTTTTTT.

This chain links TRBV7-2 with TRBJ2-7, with 11 bases that match TRBD2. This CDR3 has 14 residues. Germline lookup yields CDR1 SGHTA and CDR2 FQGNSA. Germline trimming cut 5 bases from V and 4 bases from J; bases unmatched to any gene: 4. The chain's CDR3 is CASSGTSGSYEQYF. CDR3 bases: TGTGCCAGCAGCGGGACTAGCGGATCTTACGAGCAGTACTTC.

This chain uses TRBV2 with TRBJ1-1; 7 positions match TRBD1. Germline CDR1 and CDR2: SNHLY and FYNNEI. J gave up 8 bases and V 10 bases, and 10 bases lay outside the gene matches. The CDR3 contains 12 residues. The chain's CDR3 is CANQPTGSEAFF. The CDR3, as DNA: TGTGCCAACCAACCGACAGGGAGCGAAGCTTTCTTT.

The chain is built from TRBV9 and TRBJ2-3; D unresolved. The ends were cut back, 0 bases at V and 1 base at J, with 9 bases in the middle. Looked up from germline, CDR1 is SGDLS and CDR2 is YYNGEE. This CDR3 is built from 15 residues. CDR3 nucleotides: TGTGCCAGCAGCGTAGGGTCTATTGGCACAGATACGCAGTATTTT. It yields the protein CASSVGSIGTDTQYF.

The chain joins TRBV15 to TRBJ1-1, with 7 bases fitting TRBD1. This CDR3 is built from 16 residues. V was clipped by 3 bases and J by 3 bases; unmatched bases: 10. Germline V lookup: CDR1 LNHNV, CDR2 YYDKDF (reference sequence). CDR3 protein: CATSRNRQGRDTEAFF. CDR3 nucleotide sequence: TGTGCCACCAGCAGGAATCGACAGGGAAGGGACACTGAAGCTTTCTTT.

V usage is TRBV5-6 and J usage is TRBJ2-7; a possible D gene is TRBD2 (7 bases). Trimming removed 3 bases at V and 7 bases at J, with 14 bases between. Germline V gives CDR1 SGHDT, CDR2 YYEEEE. The CDR3 spans 13 residues. The CDR3 DNA reads TGTGCCAGCAGCTATGGGGGGGCGTTTGAGCAGTACTTC. It translates to CASSYGGAFEQYF.